This is a list of T cell receptor beta chains from one sample in a study of T cell responses to AZD1222 COVID-19 vaccine. TCRdb keeps only in-frame clones here, not all; method: immunoSEQ multiplex PCR. The table records roughly 130,000 clones, just over 85% of them present only once. The sample in question was peripheral blood, obtained on day 0 of AZD1222 vaccination. All receptors come from an adult in good health. CDR3s include the opening cysteine and the closing phenylalanine or tryptophan. A D gene is named only where the DNA matches it firmly. A clone size is listed for some rows: how often the clone was seen (once, few, many), or a class if it is expanded.

TRBJ2-4 NA TRBV19 TRBD1 TGTGCCAGTAGTATGGACGGGACAGGGAGGGACATTCAGTACTTC CASSMDGTGRDIQYF
TRBJ2-2 NA TRBV30 NA TGTGCCTGGAGCGGACCCGTAGGGGGGGAGAACACCGGGGAGCTGTTTTTT CAWSGPVGGENTGELFF
TRBJ2-1 NA TRBV5-1 TRBD2 TGCGCCAGCAGCTTGGGGGCGGCTAGCGGGGCTATTGAGCAGTTCTTC CASSLGAASGAIEQFF
TRBJ2-7 NA TRBV12-1 NA TGTGCCAGCAGCCGACTAGCGGGAGGGAGTGAGCAGTACTTC CASSRLAGGSEQYF
TRBJ2-5 NA TRBV5-1 TRBD2 TGCGCCAGCAGCTTGGTCGGGACTAGCGGCCAAGAGACCCAGTACTTC CASSLVGTSGQETQYF
TRBJ1-5 NA TRBV30 TRBD1 TGTGCTGGACGACAGGGGATGGATCAGCCCCAGCATTTT CAGRQGMDQPQHF
TRBJ1-4 NA TRBV7-9 TRBD1 TGTGCCAGCAGCTTAGAGGGGGCGAGTGAAAAACTGTTTTTT CASSLEGASEKLFF
TRBJ2-7 NA TRBV25-1 TRBD2 TGTGCCAGCAGTGAACAATTAGCGGGGACTTTCGACGAGCAGTACTTC CASSEQLAGTFDEQYF
TRBJ1-2 NA TRBV6-5 TRBD1 TGTGCCAGCAGTTACGCTGGAGCAGGGGGCAGCTACACCTTC CASSYAGAGGSYTF
TRBJ2-2 NA TRBV6-5 NA TGTGCCAGCAGCCGCAACACCGGGGAGCTGTTTTTT CASSRNTGELFF
TRBJ2-5 NA TRBV3-1/TRBV3-2 TRBD2 TGTGCCAGCAGCCAAGTGGGCGGGAGAGGAGAGACCCAGTACTTC CASSQVGGRGETQYF
TRBJ2-1 NA TRBV27 NA TGTGCCAGCAGATGGACGGGACCCGCCCCCTACAATGAGCAGTTCTTC CASRWTGPAPYNEQFF
TRBJ1-2 NA TRBV7-2 TRBD1 TGTGCCAGCAGCTTAAGACAGGGGACTAACTATGGCTACACCTTC CASSLRQGTNYGYTF
TRBJ1-3 NA TRBV5-1 NA TGCGCCAGCAGCCCTGGACAGTCTGGAAACACCATATATTTT CASSPGQSGNTIYF
TRBJ2-7 once TRBV29-1 NA TGCAGCGTTGAAGATGATCGCAGCTCCTACGAGCAGTACTTC CSVEDDRSSYEQYF
TRBJ2-1 NA TRBV9 NA TGTGCCAGCAGCGTAGGTTTCACTGGCGGGACCAACCCCAAGCAGTTCTTC CASSVGFTGGTNPKQFF
TRBJ2-5 NA TRBV5-1 TRBD1 TGCGCCAGCAGCTTGACAGGGGGCAAAGGGCAAGAGACCCAGTACTTC CASSLTGGKGQETQYF
TRBJ1-2 NA TRBV5-4 NA TGTGCCAGCAGCTTTAACTATGGCTACACCTTC CASSFNYGYTF
TRBJ1-1 NA TRBV28 NA TGTGCCAGCAGTTTAGGTCTTAGGCGGCCAGCTTTCTTT CASSLGLRRPAFF
TRBJ2-3 NA TRBV2 TRBD1 TGTGCCAGCAAGAAAGTGGACAGGGATGCAGATACGCAGTATTTT CASKKVDRDADTQYF
TRBJ2-5 NA TRBV6-2/TRBV6-3 NA TGTGCCAGCAGCGATGCCCGGTCAGAGACCCAGTACTTC CASSDARSETQYF
TRBJ1-1 NA TRBV13 NA TGTGCCAGCAGCTTTCGGAGGGCTGCGAACACTGAAGCTTTCTTT CASSFRRAANTEAFF
TRBJ2-2 NA TRBV7-2 TRBD1 TGTGCCAGCAGCTCACGACAGGGGACCGGGGAGCTGTTTTTT CASSSRQGTGELFF
TRBJ2-5 NA TRBV7-3 TRBD2 TGTGCCAGCAGCTTAAGGGCTAGCGGGGTTCAAGAGACCCAGTACTTC CASSLRASGVQETQYF
TRBJ1-1 once TRBV28 NA TGTGCCAGCAGCCCCCCTAGACAAAACACTGAAGCTTTCTTT CASSPPRQNTEAFF
TRBJ1-6 NA TRBV30 NA TGTGCCTGGGAAACAAATAATTCACCCCTCCACTTT CAWETNNSPLHF
TRBJ2-3 NA TRBV9 TRBD2 TGTGCCAGCAGCCCGCGCCCCCCCCAACTAGCGGACGCTACAGATACGCAGTATTTT CASSPRPPQLADATDTQYF
TRBJ2-5 NA TRBV7-9 TRBD2 TGTGCCAGCAGCTCGGGAGCGGGAGGTATCCACCAAGAGACCCAGTACTTC CASSSGAGGIHQETQYF
TRBJ2-3 NA TRBV30 NA TGTGCCTGGTCCCCCAAAGATACGCAGTATTTT CAWSPKDTQYF
TRBJ2-5 NA TRBV19 NA TGTGCCAGTAGTGGAGGGGTGGCGGAGACCCAGTACTTC CASSGGVAETQYF
TRBJ2-3 NA TRBV10-3 NA TGTGCCATCAGTGAGTCAAGCACAGATACGCAGTATTTT CAISESSTDTQYF
TRBJ2-5 NA TRBV27 TRBD2 TGTGCCAGCAGTTCCCTCATAGCGGGAAAAGAGACCCAGTACTTC CASSSLIAGKETQYF
TRBJ1-2 NA TRBV6-5 NA TGTGCCAGCAGTTCAGGAGGGTGGGGGGACTATGGCTACACCTTC CASSSGGWGDYGYTF
TRBJ2-7 NA TRBV15 TRBD1 TGTGCCACCAGCAGAGGAACGGGACAGCTGTCCTACGAGCAGTACTTC CATSRGTGQLSYEQYF
TRBJ1-2 NA TRBV7-2 NA TGTGCCAGCAGCTTAGGCAGGGGATCTAACTATGGCTACACCTTC CASSLGRGSNYGYTF
TRBJ2-2 NA TRBV28 NA TGTGCCAGCAACCACCGAAGTGCCCTAAGGACGGCTAGGAACACCGGGGAGCTGTTTTTT CASNHRSALRTARNTGELFF
TRBJ2-3 NA TRBV5-1 NA TGCGCCAGCAGCTTCGGCGGTCGCCATAGCACAGATACGCAGTATTTT CASSFGGRHSTDTQYF
TRBJ2-2 NA TRBV29-1 NA TGCAGCGTTGGTGGATCAAACACCGGGGAGCTGTTTTTT CSVGGSNTGELFF
TRBJ2-7 NA TRBV6-6 NA TGTGCCAGCAGTTCCCTTGACGAGCAGTACTTC CASSSLDEQYF
TRBJ2-7 NA TRBV11-3 TRBD1 TGTGCCAGCAGAGAACCTGAGCGCAGGGACAGGGTCTACGAGCAGTACTTC CASREPERRDRVYEQYF
TRBJ1-5 NA TRBV2 NA TGTGCCAGCAGTGAACGAGTGTATATGGATAGCAATCAGCCCCAGCATTTT CASSERVYMDSNQPQHF
TRBJ1-2 NA TRBV9 TRBD1 TGTGCCAGCAGCGCGACAGGGGCATCAGCTAACTATGGCTACACCTTC CASSATGASANYGYTF
TRBJ1-2 few TRBV7-3 NA TGTGCCAGCAGCTTAAATCGGGGGGAAGACTATGGCTACACCTTC CASSLNRGEDYGYTF
TRBJ1-5 NA TRBV12-5 NA TGTGCTAGTGGTTGGACGGGTCGGCGCAATCAGCCCCAGCATTTT CASGWTGRRNQPQHF
TRBJ2-3 NA TRBV6-6 TRBD1 TGTGCCAGCAGTCCCGCGAAGGGGACAGGAGGGACAGATACGCAGTATTTT CASSPAKGTGGTDTQYF
TRBJ1-1 NA TRBV5-1 NA TGCGCCAGCAGCCCACCCGTCGAACAGCGTATGAACACTGAAGCTTTCTTT CASSPPVEQRMNTEAFF
TRBJ1-5 few TRBV28 NA TGTGCCAGCAGTTTATCAGGGTTCGGCAATCAGCCCCAGCATTTT CASSLSGFGNQPQHF
TRBJ1-1 NA TRBV2 NA TGTGCCAGCACCGTTGTGGACACTGAAGCTTTCTTT CASTVVDTEAFF
TRBJ1-1 NA TRBV7-9 NA TGTGCCAGCAGCTTAGGGGGAGGGAACACTGAAGCTTTCTTT CASSLGGGNTEAFF
TRBJ2-1 NA TRBV6-5 TRBD1 TGTGCCAGCAGTTACTCTTTGGGACAGGGAAAAAATGAGCAGTTCTTC CASSYSLGQGKNEQFF
TRBJ1-1 NA TRBV6-1 TRBD1 TGTGCCAGCAGTGAGTACAGGGGGGCAACTGAAGCTTTCTTT CASSEYRGATEAFF